This T cell receptor beta chain appears in the sequencing data of a study of blood T cell repertoires in COVID-19. Study-level background: Acute and convalescent COVID-19 samples came from the United States, Italy and Spain.

The cohort comprised adults aged roughly 18 to 95 years residing in about two dozen US areas. The study assigned cohorts using participant-reported clinical history. Trimming took 4 bases from V and 2 from J, leaving 15 bases between them. The CDR3 length is 15 residues. The germline V gene has CDR1 SGHRS and CDR2 YFSETQ. Profiling relied on immunoSEQ multiplex PCR, and the TCRdb table lists in-frame clones only, not all of them. The sample comprises fewer than 250,000 clones, around four fifths of which are singletons, and 3% to 4.5% rests with the top ten. In its sample, this clone was seen once. The TCR was taken from a woman aged 40 to 55 who had been exposed to COVID-19. Sequencing was done on a sample of PBMCs or T cells enriched from blood (not recorded which). The chain has TRBV5-1 and TRBJ1-1; tentatively, D is TRBD1 (6 bases). Written as DNA, the CDR3 is TGCGCCAGCAGCCCGGAGAGGGGGGGAAACACTGAAGCTTTCTTT. It yields the protein CASSPERGGNTEAFF.